Listed below are T cell receptor beta chains from one sample, sequenced in a study of TIL therapy for anti-PD-1-resistant metastatic lung cancer. TCRdb's copy holds only in-frame clones and misses some; the assay was immunoSEQ multiplex PCR. The sample contains tens of thousands of clones, 70% to 90% of which appear only once. This specimen consisted of blood, obtained at baseline. These receptors were taken from a person aged 25-80 years with non-small cell lung cancer. Both conserved end residues are part of each CDR3. A D gene is named only where the DNA matches it firmly.

TRBJ2-7 . TRBV6-5 CASEMGQGGYEQYF
TRBJ2-3 . TRBV15 CATSRVGSQGQYF
TRBJ2-5 . TRBV30 CAWSPPDGVLETQYF
TRBJ1-2 TRBD1 TRBV9 CASSALDRDPQGYTF
TRBJ2-2 . TRBV11-2 CASSFLRITGELFF
TRBJ2-6 TRBD2 TRBV5-4 CASSLPGGGANVLTF
TRBJ2-7 TRBD1 TRBV7-2 CASSLEGQGATGYEQYF
TRBJ1-1 . TRBV7-8 CVTGLNTEAFF
TRBJ2-2 . TRBV28 CASYPTWGADRNTGELFF
TRBJ2-1 . TRBV5-6 CASSFAGGGGFREQFF
TRBJ2-4 TRBD2 TRBV6-5 CATNREGLAKNIQYF
TRBJ2-5 . TRBV7-8 CASSLGVETQYF
TRBJ2-1 TRBD1 TRBV28 CASRTPGQGSYNEQFF
TRBJ2-5 TRBD2 TRBV4-3 CASSITSAETQYF
TRBJ2-7 . TRBV9 CASSVTPTFSEQYF
TRBJ1-2 . TRBV10-3 CAIPSLFGDYGYTF
TRBJ2-1 TRBD2 TRBV9 CASSPGLGGDEQFF
TRBJ2-7 . TRBV6-5 CASSKTPIYEQYF
TRBJ2-7 TRBD1 TRBV27 CASRPTGGSYEQYF
TRBJ2-5 . TRBV5-1 CASSLVTASETQYF
TRBJ2-7 TRBD2 TRBV9 CASSVAASGVSSYEQYF
TRBJ2-3 TRBD2 TRBV7-9 CASSFSGNTDTQYF
TRBJ1-2 . TRBV28 CASGGNYGYTF